This TCR beta chain emerged from a study of shared clonotypes between healthy human individuals. Overall study results and limits: Sampling covered blood only; tissue repertoires likely differ.

The CDR3 extends over 16 amino acids. The V end was cut by 2 bases, the J end by 7 bases, with 21 bases between. From germline, CDR1 is SGDLS and CDR2 YYNGEE. As regards this clone: Its cognate antigen is unknown.

The protocol was immunoSEQ multiplex PCR, while the TCRdb copy is restricted to in-frame clones and leaves out a portion. There are roughly 300,000 clones in the sample; around 87% occur only once, and around 15% lies in the top ten. Free of recent acute infections or vaccinations, the donors were healthy HIV-negative adults. The chain combines TRBV9 with TRBJ1-2; the D is unclear. Sequenced material: memory CD8+ T cells sorted from blood. Subset specified: CD45RO+ cells pooled with CCR7-negative TemRA cells. The TCR originated in a man between 18 and 35 years old in good health. The CDR3 DNA sequence: TGTGCCAGCAGCGTCCTTCGGGTGAGCGGGAGGAGTGGCTACACCTTC. It codes for CASSVLRVSGRSGYTF.